The clone carrying this TCR beta chain was counted only a few times. Its specificity is not known. Trimming removed 2 bases from V and 6 bases from J; junction bases left unmatched: 7. CDR1 SGHRS and CDR2 YFSETQ come from the germline V gene. CDR3 length: 15 residues. The data were obtained in a study of cytomegalovirus exposure and HLA in healthy donors. PCR used 60 Vbeta primers and 13 Jbeta primers. Measured with immunoSEQ multiplex PCR; TCRdb has only the in-frame clones, and not every one. The sample includes 100,000 to 150,000 clones, around 75% seen only once; the top ten take less than 9.5%. Study-wide findings and caveats: By a later analysis, the bulk of CMV-associated TCR beta chains appeared HLA-restricted. TCR beta V- and J-gene trimming, according to a later analysis, was linked to a missense DCLRE1C variant.

The chain employs TRBV5-1 and TRBJ2-2, with TRBD1 matching 7 bases. What was sequenced was PBMCs. This receptor was obtained from a woman between 45 and 65 years old in good health and CMV-seropositive. The CDR3 sequence is CASSFDREGAGELFF. CDR3 in DNA: TGCGCCAGCAGCTTCGACAGGGAAGGGGCCGGGGAGCTGTTTTTT.